This passage covers 28 T cell receptor beta chains from one sample sequenced in a study of beta chain features in type 1 diabetes. Expressed TCRB transcripts were sequenced after all isolated RNA was converted to cDNA. Measured with immunoSEQ multiplex PCR; TCRdb has only the in-frame clones, and not every one. Of some 900,000 clones detected, under 20% appear once; the ten largest clones hold around 0.02%. Source material: naive CD4+ T cells from blood. Every receptor here comes from a woman under 30 in good health.

This clone appeared a few times. V usage is TRBV5-1 and J usage is TRBJ2-7, with D perhaps being TRBD1 or TRBD2 (5 bases each). The CDR3 runs 19 residues. V was shortened by 0 bases and J by 1 base, with 23 bases between the two germline ends. The germline gives CDR1 SGHRS, CDR2 YFSETQ. CDR3 sequence: CASSLAPWLRAGKSYEQYF. DNA for the CDR3: TGCGCCAGCAGCTTGGCTCCTTGGTTGAGGGCAGGGAAATCCTACGAGCAGTACTTC.

This clone was found a few times. This rearrangement joins TRBV28 to TRBJ2-2, with a tentative D call TRBD2 (5 bases). The CDR3 covers 15 residues. Deletions cut 4 bases from V and 5 bases from J, with 14 bases between. In germline, CDR1 is MDHEN, CDR2 SYDVKM. The CDR3 bases are TGTGCCAGCAGTTACCGGACTGAACTTACCGGGGAGCTGTTTTTT. Translation: CASSYRTELTGELFF.

The gene calls are TRBV11-3 and TRBJ2-1; 8 nucleotides line up with TRBD1. The CDR3 totals 14 residues. The germline CDR1 and CDR2 sequences are SGHNT and YENEEA. Trimming at V came to 5 bases and at J to 7 bases, leaving 7 bases not matched to a gene. CDR3 nucleotides: TGTGCCAGCAGCGTAGGACAGGGTCGGAATGAGCAGTTCTTC. This translates into CASSVGQGRNEQFF.

V and J are TRBV5-1 and TRBJ2-3; 7 nucleotides align to TRBD1. This CDR3 contains 15 residues. Trimming at V came to 4 bases and at J to 2 bases, leaving 7 bases not matched to a gene. Germline CDR1 SGHRS, CDR2 YFSETQ. CDR3 nucleotides: TGCGCCAGCAGCCCGAGACAGGGATACACAGATACGCAGTATTTT. Its protein is CASSPRQGYTDTQYF.

As regards this clone: This CDR3 is also generated by other DNA sequences in the sample. The rearrangement joins TRBV9 to TRBJ2-7, with TRBD1 matching over 9 bases. V was clipped by 0 bases and J by 3 bases; unmatched bases: 1. The V gene's germline CDR1 is SGDLS and CDR2 YYNGEE. This CDR3 has 14 amino acids. CDR3 protein: CASSVGTGDYEQYF. The CDR3 coding sequence is TGTGCCAGCAGCGTAGGGACAGGGGACTACGAGCAGTACTTC.

This clone was observed a handful of times. The chain employs TRBV25-1 and TRBJ1-1; D is possibly TRBD1 (6 bases). V was cut by 4 bases and J by 3 bases, with 12 bases left in between. Germline assignment: CDR1 MGHDK and CDR2 SYGVNS. The CDR3 has 14 residues. CDR3 loop: CASSGGAGYTEAFF. As DNA, the CDR3 is TGTGCCAGCAGTGGGGGGGCCGGGTACACTGAAGCTTTCTTT. The full variable domain, in which reference TRBV25-1 and TRBJ1-1 provide the parts outside the CDR3, is EADIYQTPRYLVIGTGKKITLECSQTMGHDKMYWYQQDPGMELHLIHYSYGVNSTEKGDLSSESTVSRIRTEHFPLTLESARPSHTSQYLCASSGGAGYTEAFFGQGTRLTVV.

The genes are TRBV6-6 and TRBJ2-1, with a weak D call TRBD1 (6 bases). V was pared by 2 bases and J by 9 bases, with 8 bases between. Germline lookup yields CDR1 MNHNY and CDR2 SVGAGI (reference sequence). This CDR3 is 12 amino acids long. The CDR3 sequence: CASSYARGEQFF. CDR3 nucleotide sequence: TGTGCCAGCAGTTACGCCAGGGGTGAGCAGTTCTTC.

The sample holds a few counts of this clone. The chain employs TRBV28 and TRBJ2-7; 9 nucleotides line up with TRBD2. V was clipped by 3 bases and J by 1 base; unmatched bases: 7. The CDR3 runs to 16 residues. CDR1 and CDR2 (germline): MDHEN, SYDVKM. CDR3 nucleotide sequence: TGTGCCAGCAGTTTTATCCTAGCGGGATTGTCCTACGAGCAGTACTTC. Its translation: CASSFILAGLSYEQYF.

This clone was observed a handful of times. V gene TRBV2 combines with J gene TRBJ1-5, with 8 bases aligning to TRBD1. Trimming cost V 6 bases and J 6 bases; bases outside gene matches: 10. Germline V gene lookup returns CDR1 SNHLY and CDR2 FYNNEI. The CDR3 loop spans 15 amino acids. The CDR3 reads CASSPQGAIVQPQHF. The CDR3 nucleotides are TGTGCCAGCAGCCCCCAGGGGGCGATTGTTCAGCCCCAGCATTTT.

This clone came up once. This chain links TRBV6-5 with TRBJ2-7; 7 nucleotides align to TRBD1. From germline, CDR1 is MNHEY and CDR2 SVGAGI. CDR3 length equals 13 residues. J was trimmed by 6 bases and V by 0 bases; bases with no gene match: 2. The CDR3 DNA is TGTGCCAGCAGTTACTCGACAGGGCTCGAGCAGTACTTC. Translation gives CASSYSTGLEQYF.

The J gene is TRBJ2-3, the V gene TRBV10-3, with 11 bases fitting TRBD1. The V gene's germline CDR1 is ENHRY and CDR2 SYGVKD. This CDR3 has 14 residues. V shed 6 bases, J shed 4 bases, and the junction held 3 bases outside the gene matches. CDR3 DNA: TGTGCCATCAGGCCGGGACAGGGGGCAGATACGCAGTATTTT. Translated, it gives CAIRPGQGADTQYF.

This chain uses TRBV25-1 with TRBJ1-3; 7 nucleotides agree with TRBD1. The length of the CDR3 is 16 residues. J gave up 0 bases and V 0 bases, and 2 bases lay outside the gene matches. Germline CDR1 and CDR2: MGHDK and SYGVNS. The CDR3 sequence: CASSEYGTASGNTIYF. CDR3 nucleotide sequence: TGTGCCAGCAGTGAATATGGGACAGCCTCTGGAAACACCATATATTTT.

There are a few counts of this clone. This chain links TRBV6-5 with TRBJ1-2; D uncertain. The CDR3 is made up of 15 amino acids. Germline V lookup: CDR1 MNHEY, CDR2 SVGAGI. The germline V and J ends were trimmed by 0 bases and 7 bases, with 15 bases remaining between them. CDR3 protein: CASSYSKGRTVGYTF. The CDR3, as DNA: TGTGCCAGCAGTTACTCAAAGGGTAGGACGGTTGGCTACACCTTC.

This clone was counted a few times. This chain connects TRBV7-8 to TRBJ2-1, with 10 positions matching TRBD1. Germline values: CDR1 SGHVS, CDR2 FQNEAQ. Germline trimming cut 3 bases from V and 4 bases from J; bases unmatched to any gene: 6. The CDR3 covers 16 residues. CDR3 DNA: TGTGCCAGCAGCTTGCTGGGACAGGGGCCTTACAATGAGCAGTTCTTC. Amino acids: CASSLLGQGPYNEQFF. Based on the CDR3 plus reference TRBV7-8 and TRBJ2-1, the full variable domain is GAGVSQSPRYKVAKRGQDVALRCDPISGHVSLFWYQQALGQGPEFLTYFQNEAQLDKSGLPSDRFFAERPEGSVSTLKIQRTQQEDSAVYLCASSLLGQGPYNEQFFGPGTRLTVL.

The chain uses TRBV4-3 and TRBJ1-1, with D unclear. Germline CDR1 LGHNA, CDR2 YSLEER. Deletions cut 1 base from V and 5 bases from J, with 17 bases between. There are 16 residues in the CDR3. This CDR3 reads CASSQGRQVVKTEAFF. The CDR3 coding sequence is TGCGCCAGCAGCCAAGGTCGGCAGGTAGTAAAGACTGAAGCTTTCTTT.

The rearrangement uses TRBV28 and TRBJ2-3, with 9 positions matching TRBD2. CDR1 MDHEN and CDR2 SYDVKM come from the germline V gene. CDR3 size: 15 residues. The V and J ends lost 6 bases and 6 bases, in that order; junction bases with no gene match: 10. The CDR3 DNA reads as TGTGCCAGCAGCTCCCCCGGGACTAGCATGGATACGCAGTATTTT. Encoded protein: CASSSPGTSMDTQYF. Based on the CDR3 plus reference TRBV28 and TRBJ2-3, the full variable domain is DVKVTQSSRYLVKRTGEKVFLECVQDMDHENMFWYRQDPGLGLRLIYFSYDVKMKEKGDIPEGYSVSREKKERFSLILESASTNQTSMYLCASSSPGTSMDTQYFGPGTRLTVL.

This chain joins TRBV19 and TRBJ2-3; tentatively, D is TRBD1 or TRBD2 (7 bases each). CDR3 size: 16 residues. V was pared by 5 bases and J by 4 bases, with 19 bases between. CDR1 is LNHDA and CDR2 is SQIVND in the germline V gene (reference sequence). CDR3 region: CASSPKSGTAADTQYF. The CDR3 DNA sequence: TGTGCCAGTAGTCCCAAAAGCGGGACAGCAGCAGATACGCAGTATTTT.

The gene calls are TRBV7-9 and TRBJ2-5, with D perhaps matching TRBD2 (5 bases). The CDR3 totals 15 residues. From germline, CDR1 is SEHNR and CDR2 FQNEAQ (reference sequence). V was shortened by 1 base and J by 2 bases, with 11 bases between the two germline ends. The CDR3 DNA reads TGTGCCAGCAGCTTAGGGGTCGGGGATCAAGAGACCCAGTACTTC. It translates to CASSLGVGDQETQYF. Based on the CDR3 plus reference TRBV7-9 and TRBJ2-5, the full variable domain is DTGVSQNPRHKITKRGQNVTFRCDPISEHNRLYWYRQTLGQGPEFLTYFQNEAQLEKSRLLSDRFSAERPKGSFSTLEIQRTEQGDSAMYLCASSLGVGDQETQYFGPGTRLLVL.

The table lists this clone with a few counts. The chain couples TRBV10-3 to TRBJ1-1; D is perhaps TRBD1 (5 bases). Per the germline V gene, CDR1 is ENHRY and CDR2 is SYGVKD. The CDR3 runs 13 residues. V gave up 11 bases and J gave up 3 bases, with 16 bases separating them. This chain's CDR3 is CASLGGFDTEAFF. The CDR3 DNA follows: TGTGCCTCCTTGGGGGGTTTTGACACTGAAGCTTTCTTT.

The DNA of the CDR3 is TGTGCCAGCACCCCCGGGGGCGCGGGCCAAGAGACCCAGTACTTC. Its translation is CASTPGGAGQETQYF. The rearrangement links TRBV28 to TRBJ2-5; either TRBD1 or TRBD2 may fit D (6 bases each). Trimming left V 7 bases short and J 1 base short, with 16 bases between. The germline gives CDR1 MDHEN, CDR2 SYDVKM. This CDR3 has 15 amino acids.

The chain couples TRBV15 to TRBJ2-2; a possible D gene is TRBD2 (6 bases). CDR1 is LNHNV and CDR2 is YYDKDF in the germline V gene (reference sequence). V was pared by 5 bases and J by 3 bases, with 16 bases between. The length of the CDR3 is 16 residues. In nucleotides, the CDR3 is TGTGCCACCAGCGGAGGGCCCGGGGGTGACACCGGGGAGCTGTTTTTT. Translation: CATSGGPGGDTGELFF.

This clone was seen only a few times. V is TRBV9 and J is TRBJ1-1; D ambiguous. This CDR3 has 13 amino acids. Germline V CDR1 and CDR2: SGDLS, YYNGEE. V lost 1 base, J lost 10 bases, and 14 bases lay in between. CDR3 loop: CASSVRGGGVAFF. For the CDR3, the DNA is TGTGCCAGCAGCGTAAGAGGAGGTGGTGTAGCTTTCTTT.

This clone has more than one count but fewer than ten. This chain links TRBV7-2 with TRBJ2-7; TRBD2 agrees at 8 bases. V lost 5 bases, J lost 0 bases, and 6 bases stayed unmatched. The CDR3 runs to 15 residues. From germline, CDR1 is SGHTA and CDR2 FQGNSA. This chain's CDR3 is CASSPQSGSSYEQYF. The CDR3 nucleotides are TGTGCCAGCAGCCCACAGAGCGGGAGCTCCTACGAGCAGTACTTC.

The table lists this clone with a few counts. This rearrangement joins TRBV21-1 to TRBJ2-3. TRBV21-1 is annotated as a pseudogene. The CDR3 runs 17 residues. CDR3 sequence: CASSKAGGLMDTDTQYF. CDR3 in DNA: TGTGCCAGCAGCAAAGCTGGGGGTTTGATGGACACAGATACGCAGTATTTT.

The chain joins TRBV6-5 to TRBJ2-3; D unclear. This CDR3 is built from 15 residues. Germline values: CDR1 MNHEY, CDR2 SVGAGI. Trimming took off 0 bases at V and 1 base at J, with 8 bases between the two ends. CDR3: CASSYSRVRTDTQYF. Written as DNA, the CDR3 is TGTGCCAGCAGTTACTCCCGGGTCCGCACAGATACGCAGTATTTT.

This clone came up a few times. The rearrangement uses TRBV7-2 and TRBJ2-7; D uncertain. The CDR3 is made up of 15 amino acids. V lost 1 base, J lost 2 bases, and 12 bases lay in between. The germline CDR1 and CDR2 sequences are SGHTA and FQGNSA. CDR3 loop: CASSLGQTYTYEQYF. The CDR3 DNA is TGTGCCAGCAGCTTAGGGCAGACTTACACCTACGAGCAGTACTTC.

The V and J genes are TRBV19 and TRBJ2-5; maybe TRBD2 (6 bases). Trimming pared 4 bases from V and 2 bases from J, leaving 11 bases between. The CDR3 sequence is 14 residues long. CDR1 is LNHDA and CDR2 is SQIVND in the germline V gene (reference sequence). CDR3 bases: TGTGCCAGTAGTACATCTAGCGCTCAAGAGACCCAGTACTTC. It yields the protein CASSTSSAQETQYF.

This rearrangement joins TRBV28 to TRBJ2-5, with D perhaps matching TRBD1 (5 bases). From germline, CDR1 is MDHEN and CDR2 SYDVKM. CDR3 length: 13 amino acids. V shed 5 bases and J shed 2 bases, with 9 bases lying between them. CDR3 protein: CASSGQAQETQYF. CDR3 DNA sequence: TGTGCCAGCAGTGGACAAGCGCAAGAGACCCAGTACTTC.